The source of this T cell receptor (beta chain) is a study of CD8 T cells in ankylosing spondylitis. V was trimmed by 4 bases and J by 0 bases, leaving 13 bases between them. In germline, CDR1 is MGHRA, CDR2 YSYEKL. CDR3 length: 15 amino acids. This clonotype was counted many times. The antigen is undetermined. Overall study results and limits: One TCR beta motif, made up of under ten highly homologous variants, appeared characteristic of ankylosing spondylitis blood. Clones tied to disease were said to be significantly enriched in matched ankylosing spondylitis synovial fluid. Clones linked to disease, bearing a CD8+ phenotype, were relatively rare in peripheral blood.

Construction of TCR beta libraries was performed using quantitative 5'-RACE with molecular barcodes. TCRdb re-called the 5' RACE reads with MiXCR, one entry per CDR3 protein. The profile shows tens of thousands of distinct CDR3 sequences, over 5% of them singletons. Source material: synovial fluid, either unsorted or a sorted T cell fraction (not recorded which). The J gene is TRBJ2-7, the V gene TRBV4-1; D gene unclear. The sequence was collected from a male donor with ankylosing spondylitis. CDR3 DNA: TGCGCCAGCAGCCTGACCGACCAGAGCTCCTACGAGCAGTACTTC. Protein sequence: CASSLTDQSSYEQYF.